This T cell receptor (beta chain) originates from a study of cytomegalovirus exposure and HLA in healthy donors. This clone was seen repeatedly, ten times or more. This CDR3 spans 16 amino acids. The trim removed 5 bases at V and 6 bases at J, leaving 13 bases unmatched. CDR1 is SGHVS and CDR2 is FQNEAQ in the germline V gene. The protocol was immunoSEQ multiplex PCR, while the TCRdb copy is restricted to in-frame clones and leaves out a portion. This table holds more than 90,000 clones, under 95% found once. This chain joins TRBV7-8 and TRBJ2-1; 7 bases are shared with TRBD1. The source of this sequence is a woman aged 25 to 39 in good health and CMV-seropositive. Specimen: PBMCs. The CDR3 protein is CASSLRTGVGVNEQFF. In nucleotides, the CDR3 is TGTGCCAGCAGCCTACGAACAGGGGTGGGCGTCAATGAGCAGTTCTTC.